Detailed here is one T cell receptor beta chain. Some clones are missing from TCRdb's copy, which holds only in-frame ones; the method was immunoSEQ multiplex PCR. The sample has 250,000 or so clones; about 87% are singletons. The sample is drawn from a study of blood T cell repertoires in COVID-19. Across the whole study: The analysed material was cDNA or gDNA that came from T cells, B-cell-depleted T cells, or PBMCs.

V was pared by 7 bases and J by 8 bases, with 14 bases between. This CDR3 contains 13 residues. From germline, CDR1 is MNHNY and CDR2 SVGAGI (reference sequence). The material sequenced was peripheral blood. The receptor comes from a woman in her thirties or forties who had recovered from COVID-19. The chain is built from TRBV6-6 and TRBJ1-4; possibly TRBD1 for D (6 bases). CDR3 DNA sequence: TGTGCCAGCATTACCTCGGGGGGCGAAAAACTGTTTTTT. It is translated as CASITSGGEKLFF.